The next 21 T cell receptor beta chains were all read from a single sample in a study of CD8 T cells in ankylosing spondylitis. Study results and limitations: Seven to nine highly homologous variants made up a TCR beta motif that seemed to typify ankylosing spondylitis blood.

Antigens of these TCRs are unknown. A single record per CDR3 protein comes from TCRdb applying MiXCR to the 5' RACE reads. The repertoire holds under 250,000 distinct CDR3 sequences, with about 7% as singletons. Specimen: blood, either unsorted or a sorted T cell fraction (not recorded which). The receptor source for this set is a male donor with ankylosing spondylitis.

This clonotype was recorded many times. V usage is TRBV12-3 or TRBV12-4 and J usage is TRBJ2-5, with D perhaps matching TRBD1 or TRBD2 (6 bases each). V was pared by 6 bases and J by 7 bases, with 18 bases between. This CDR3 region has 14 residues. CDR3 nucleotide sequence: TGTGCCAGCAGCCAGTGGGGGGACACCGCGACCCAGTACTTC. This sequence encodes CASSQWGDTATQYF.

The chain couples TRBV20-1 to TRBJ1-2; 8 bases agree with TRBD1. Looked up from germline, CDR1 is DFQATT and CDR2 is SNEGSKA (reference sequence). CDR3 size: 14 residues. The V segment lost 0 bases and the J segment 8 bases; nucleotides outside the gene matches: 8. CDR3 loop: CSARDRDRLLGYTF. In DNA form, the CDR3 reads TGCAGTGCTAGAGATAGGGACAGGTTGCTGGGCTACACCTTC.

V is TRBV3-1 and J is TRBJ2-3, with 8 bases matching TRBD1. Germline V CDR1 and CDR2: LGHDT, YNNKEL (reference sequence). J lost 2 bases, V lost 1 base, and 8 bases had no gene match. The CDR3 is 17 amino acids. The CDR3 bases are TGTGCCAGCAGCCAAGGGTGGGACAGGTCTTACACAGATACGCAGTATTTT. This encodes CASSQGWDRSYTDTQYF.

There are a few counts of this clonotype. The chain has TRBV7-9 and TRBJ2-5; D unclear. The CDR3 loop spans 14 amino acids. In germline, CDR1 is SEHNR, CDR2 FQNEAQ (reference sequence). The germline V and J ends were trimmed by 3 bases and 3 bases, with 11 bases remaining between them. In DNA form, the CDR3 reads TGTGCCAGCAGCTTCAACTGGAAGGAAGAGACCCAGTACTTC. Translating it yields CASSFNWKEETQYF.

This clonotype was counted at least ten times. CDR3 nucleotide sequence: TGTGCCAGCAGTTTTGGCGCTAGCACAGATACGCAGTATTTT. This codes for CASSFGASTDTQYF. V gene TRBV12-3 or TRBV12-4 combines with J gene TRBJ2-3; D remains ambiguous. V shed 3 bases and J shed 0 bases, with 7 bases lying between them. The length of the CDR3 is 14 residues.

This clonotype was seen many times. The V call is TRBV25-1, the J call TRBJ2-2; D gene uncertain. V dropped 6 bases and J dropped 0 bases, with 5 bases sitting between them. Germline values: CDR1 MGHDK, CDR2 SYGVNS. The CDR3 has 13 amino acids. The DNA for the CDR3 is TGTGCCAGCAGACGAACGAACACCGGGGAGCTGTTTTTT. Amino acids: CASRRTNTGELFF.

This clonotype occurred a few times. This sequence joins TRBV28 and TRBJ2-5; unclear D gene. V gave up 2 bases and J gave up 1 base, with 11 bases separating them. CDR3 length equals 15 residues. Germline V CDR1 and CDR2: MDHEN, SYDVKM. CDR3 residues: CASSLRPDPQETQYF. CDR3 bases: TGTGCCAGCAGTTTAAGGCCAGACCCCCAAGAGACCCAGTACTTC.

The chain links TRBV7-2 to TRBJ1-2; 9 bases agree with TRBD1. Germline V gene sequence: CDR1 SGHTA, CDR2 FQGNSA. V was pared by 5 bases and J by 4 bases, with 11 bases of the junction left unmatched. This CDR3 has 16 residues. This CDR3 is CASSPRDRDHPYGYTF. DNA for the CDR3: TGTGCCAGCAGCCCCCGGGACAGGGATCACCCCTATGGCTACACCTTC.

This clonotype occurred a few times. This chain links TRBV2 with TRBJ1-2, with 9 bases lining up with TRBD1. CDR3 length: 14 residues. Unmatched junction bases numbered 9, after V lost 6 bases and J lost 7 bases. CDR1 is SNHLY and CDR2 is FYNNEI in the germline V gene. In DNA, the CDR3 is TGTGCCAGCAGAGATCCGGGACAGGGCGGTGGCTACACCTTC. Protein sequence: CASRDPGQGGGYTF.

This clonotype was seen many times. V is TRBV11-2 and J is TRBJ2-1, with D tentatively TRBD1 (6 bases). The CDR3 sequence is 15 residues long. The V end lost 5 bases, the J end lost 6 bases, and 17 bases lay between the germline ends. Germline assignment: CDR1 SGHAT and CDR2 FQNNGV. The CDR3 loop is CASSITRRGLNEQFF. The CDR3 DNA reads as TGTGCCAGCAGCATCACCCGCAGGGGCCTCAATGAGCAGTTCTTC.

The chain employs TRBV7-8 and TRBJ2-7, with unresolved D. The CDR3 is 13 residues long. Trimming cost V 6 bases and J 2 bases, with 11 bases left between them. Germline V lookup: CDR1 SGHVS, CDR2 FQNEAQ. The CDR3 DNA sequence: TGTGCCAGCAGACCCAGGCGCCCCTACGAGCAGTACTTC. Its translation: CASRPRRPYEQYF.

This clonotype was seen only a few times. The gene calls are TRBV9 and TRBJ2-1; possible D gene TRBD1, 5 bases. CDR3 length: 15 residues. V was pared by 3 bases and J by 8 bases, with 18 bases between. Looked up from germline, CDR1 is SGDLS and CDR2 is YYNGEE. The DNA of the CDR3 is TGTGCCAGCAGCGGAATAGGCAGGGTGGGCGATGAGCAGTTCTTC. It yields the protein CASSGIGRVGDEQFF.

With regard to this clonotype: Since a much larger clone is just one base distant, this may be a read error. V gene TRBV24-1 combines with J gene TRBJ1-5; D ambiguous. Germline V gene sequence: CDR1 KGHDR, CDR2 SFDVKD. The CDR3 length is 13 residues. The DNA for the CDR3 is TGTGACACCAGTGTTTCCCGAAATCAGCCCCAGCATTTT. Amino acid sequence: CDTSVSRNQPQHF.

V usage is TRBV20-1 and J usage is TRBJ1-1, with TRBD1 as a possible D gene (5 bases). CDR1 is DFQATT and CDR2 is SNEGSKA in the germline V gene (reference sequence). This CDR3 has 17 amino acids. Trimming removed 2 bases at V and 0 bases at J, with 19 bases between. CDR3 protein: CSARILGPAGLNTEAFF. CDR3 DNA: TGCAGTGCTAGAATTTTGGGGCCCGCCGGCCTGAACACTGAAGCTTTCTTT.

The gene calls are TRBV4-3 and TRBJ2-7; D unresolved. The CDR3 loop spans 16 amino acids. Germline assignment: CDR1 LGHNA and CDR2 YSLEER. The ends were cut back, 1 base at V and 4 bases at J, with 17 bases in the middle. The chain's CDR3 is CASSQVGEIPFYEQYF. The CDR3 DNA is TGCGCCAGCAGCCAAGTTGGAGAGATACCGTTTTACGAGCAGTACTTC.

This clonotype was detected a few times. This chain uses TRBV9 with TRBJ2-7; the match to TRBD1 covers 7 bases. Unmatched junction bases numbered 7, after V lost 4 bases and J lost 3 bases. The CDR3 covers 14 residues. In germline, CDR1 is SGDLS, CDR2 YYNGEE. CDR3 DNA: TGTGCCAGCAGCCCGCGACAGGGCCGCTACGAGCAGTACTTC. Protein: CASSPRQGRYEQYF.

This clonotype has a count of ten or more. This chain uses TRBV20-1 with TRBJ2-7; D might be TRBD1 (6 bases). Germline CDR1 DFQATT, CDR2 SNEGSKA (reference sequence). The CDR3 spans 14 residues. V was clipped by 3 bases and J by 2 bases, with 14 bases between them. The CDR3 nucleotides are TGCAGTGCTAGCACACAGGGATTTCCCTACGAGCAGTACTTC. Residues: CSASTQGFPYEQYF.

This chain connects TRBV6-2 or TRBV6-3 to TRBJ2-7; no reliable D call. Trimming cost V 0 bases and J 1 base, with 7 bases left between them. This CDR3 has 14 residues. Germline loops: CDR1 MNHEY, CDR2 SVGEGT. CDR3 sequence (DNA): TGTGCCAGCAGTTACTCCTTGAGGTCCTACGAGCAGTACTTC. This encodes CASSYSLRSYEQYF.

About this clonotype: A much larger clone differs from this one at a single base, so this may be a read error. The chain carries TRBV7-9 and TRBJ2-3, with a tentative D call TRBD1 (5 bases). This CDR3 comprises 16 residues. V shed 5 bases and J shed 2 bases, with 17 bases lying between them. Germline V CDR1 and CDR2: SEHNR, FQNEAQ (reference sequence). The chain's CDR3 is CASSLRAEMNTDTQYF. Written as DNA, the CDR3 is TGTGCCAGCAGCCTCAGGGCCGAAATGAACACAGATACGCAGTATTTT.

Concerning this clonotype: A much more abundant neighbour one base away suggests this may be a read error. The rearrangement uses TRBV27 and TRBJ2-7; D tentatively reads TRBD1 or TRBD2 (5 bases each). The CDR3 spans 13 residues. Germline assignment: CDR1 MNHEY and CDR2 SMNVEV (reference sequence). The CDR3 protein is CASSWGRSYAQYF. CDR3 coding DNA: TGTGCCAGCAGTTGGGGGAGATCCTACGCGCAGTACTTC.

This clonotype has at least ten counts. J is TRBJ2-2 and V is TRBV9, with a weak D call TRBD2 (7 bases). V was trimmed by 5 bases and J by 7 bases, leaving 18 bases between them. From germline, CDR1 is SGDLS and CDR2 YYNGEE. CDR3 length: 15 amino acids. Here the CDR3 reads CASSWGGPEVGELFF. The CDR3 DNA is TGTGCCAGCAGTTGGGGGGGGCCCGAAGTCGGGGAGCTGTTTTTT.